These 30 T cell receptor beta chains were all obtained from the same sample, sequenced in a study of blood T cell repertoires in COVID-19. TCRdb keeps only in-frame clones here, not all; method: immunoSEQ multiplex PCR. Here the sample spans some 70,000 clones, over 75% being singletons. Sequencing was performed on peripheral blood. The origin of the receptors is a man between 45 and 60 years old with active COVID-19.

This clone was recorded once. The V call is TRBV29-1, the J call TRBJ2-1; TRBD2 is a possible D gene (5 bases). V dropped 3 bases and J dropped 2 bases, with 11 bases sitting between them. The germline CDR1 and CDR2 sequences are SQVTM and ANQGSEA. The CDR3 extends over 14 amino acids. CDR3 sequence (DNA): TGCAGCGTTGAGAGAGGGCCCGCCTACAATGAGCAGTTCTTC. Its translation is CSVERGPAYNEQFF.

V is TRBV6-5 and J is TRBJ1-5; 8 bases agree with TRBD1. Trimming took 10 bases from V and 4 from J; bases not matched to a gene: 6. Germline loops: CDR1 MNHEY, CDR2 SVGAGI. This CDR3 is built from 13 residues. CDR3 nucleotide sequence: TGTGCCATCGAGGACAGGGAGAATCAGCCCCAGCATTTT. Protein sequence: CAIEDRENQPQHF.

The chain is built from TRBV28 and TRBJ1-1, with D unclear. The CDR3 has 14 residues. Trimming left V 5 bases short and J 3 bases short, with 13 bases between. Germline V gene sequence: CDR1 MDHEN, CDR2 SYDVKM. This CDR3 reads CASSPVGVDTEAFF. The CDR3 DNA reads as TGTGCCAGCAGTCCCGTCGGGGTGGACACTGAAGCTTTCTTT.

This chain uses TRBV20-1 with TRBJ1-2; D may be TRBD1 (6 bases). Germline CDR1 is DFQATT and CDR2 is SNEGSKA (reference sequence). The CDR3 extends over 16 amino acids. Trimming cost V 3 bases and J 0 bases, with 17 bases left between them. CDR3 nucleotides: TGCAGTGCTAGTAGGGCCGGGGGGGCAGCTAACTATGGCTACACCTTC. This gives the protein CSASRAGGAANYGYTF.

The V gene is TRBV5-5, the J gene TRBJ1-1, with TRBD1 identical over 8 bases. Looked up from germline, CDR1 is SGHKS and CDR2 is YYEKEE (reference sequence). The junction had 8 bases not matched to a gene; V was cut back by 4 bases and J by 3 bases. This CDR3 spans 15 amino acids. CDR3 DNA: TGTGCCAGCAGCCGCGCAGGGGGCACGGACACTGAAGCTTTCTTT. It yields the protein CASSRAGGTDTEAFF.

This clone is medium-sized in the sample. This chain uses TRBV2 with TRBJ2-7, with D maybe TRBD2 (6 bases). Germline lookup yields CDR1 SNHLY and CDR2 FYNNEI. V shed 3 bases and J shed 11 bases, with 11 bases lying between them. CDR3 size: 11 residues. CDR3: CASSDGGGEYF. DNA for the CDR3: TGTGCCAGCAGTGACGGCGGAGGGGAGTACTTC.

The chain recombines TRBV27 with TRBJ2-3, with a possible D match to TRBD2 (6 bases). The V gene lost 6 bases and the J gene lost 3 bases, with 25 bases spanning the gap. The germline V gene encodes CDR1 MNHEY and CDR2 SMNVEV (reference sequence). The CDR3 contains 18 residues. CDR3 amino acids: CASRLNLPGTLKTDTQYF. CDR3 sequence (DNA): TGTGCCAGCAGATTAAATCTCCCCGGGACTCTCAAAACAGATACGCAGTATTTT.

Only one count was recorded for this clone. This sequence joins TRBV7-2 and TRBJ2-1, with D perhaps TRBD2 (6 bases). Germline assignment: CDR1 SGHTA and CDR2 FQGNSA. V was shortened by 5 bases and J by 0 bases, with 17 bases between the two germline ends. The CDR3 spans 17 residues. The CDR3 sequence: CASSPRRGSGSYNEQFF. CDR3 coding DNA: TGTGCCAGCAGCCCACGCCGGGGTAGCGGCTCCTACAATGAGCAGTTCTTC.

This clone was counted a single time. The V gene is TRBV9, the J gene TRBJ2-1; D may be TRBD2 (6 bases). The germline V gene encodes CDR1 SGDLS and CDR2 YYNGEE. The CDR3 covers 15 residues. V lost 0 bases and J lost 2, with 9 bases in between. In DNA, the CDR3 is TGTGCCAGCAGCGTAGCTAGCGTTCCCTACAATGAGCAGTTCTTC. Translated: CASSVASVPYNEQFF.

This clone was detected only a few times. The rearrangement links TRBV4-2 to TRBJ1-4; 8 bases are a match to TRBD1. Germline loops: CDR1 LGHNA, CDR2 YNFKEQ. The CDR3 sequence is 15 residues long. V shed 0 bases, J shed 8 bases, and the junction held 5 bases outside the gene matches. CDR3: CASSQDGTGGEKLFF. The CDR3 DNA follows: TGTGCCAGCAGCCAAGATGGGACAGGAGGAGAAAAACTGTTTTTT.

This chain links TRBV6-5 with TRBJ1-5; no firm D call. CDR1 MNHEY and CDR2 SVGAGI come from the germline V gene. The CDR3 runs 15 residues. Trimming removed 8 bases from V and 3 bases from J, with 17 bases in between. CDR3 protein: CASRKDNRHNQPQHF. In DNA, the CDR3 is TGTGCCAGCCGGAAAGACAATCGCCACAATCAGCCCCAGCATTTT.

The CDR3 protein is CASSSAGQAARYGYTF. CDR3 coding DNA: TGTGCCAGCAGCTCCGCCGGACAGGCCGCTCGTTATGGCTACACCTTC. This sequence joins TRBV11-3 and TRBJ1-2, with 7 bases fitting TRBD1. The CDR3 runs to 16 residues. The V gene end was trimmed by 4 bases and the J gene end by 5 bases; junction bases not matched to a gene: 13. Germline assignment: CDR1 SGHNT and CDR2 YENEEA.

The chain is built from TRBV6-5 and TRBJ1-5, with D possibly being TRBD1 (6 bases). Trimming left V 6 bases short and J 2 bases short, with 14 bases between. Looked up from germline, CDR1 is MNHEY and CDR2 is SVGAGI. The CDR3 is 15 amino acids. CDR3 protein: CASSNTGNGNQPQHF. CDR3 DNA: TGTGCCAGCAGCAACACAGGGAACGGCAATCAGCCCCAGCATTTT.

This chain joins TRBV5-4 and TRBJ1-2; 7 bases match TRBD1. V was pared by 0 bases and J by 7 bases, with 12 bases of the junction left unmatched. This CDR3 has 16 residues. Germline loops: CDR1 SGHNT, CDR2 YYREEE (reference sequence). CDR3 in DNA: TGTGCCAGCAGCTTGGAGTATGGCGGCAGGGGGTCTGGCTACACCTTC. As protein: CASSLEYGGRGSGYTF.

The table lists this clone with a count of one. The rearrangement joins TRBV28 to TRBJ1-1; TRBD1 might be the D (6 bases). The germline V gene encodes CDR1 MDHEN and CDR2 SYDVKM. The V end was cut by 1 base, the J end by 5 bases, with 11 bases between. This CDR3 has 14 amino acids. CDR3 sequence reads: CASSLSLRGTEAFF. The CDR3 bases are TGTGCCAGCAGTTTATCGCTCAGGGGAACTGAAGCTTTCTTT.

The chain recombines TRBV13 with TRBJ1-1, with D tentatively TRBD1 (5 bases). Trimming took off 0 bases at V and 7 bases at J, with 9 bases between the two ends. This CDR3 has 13 amino acids. Looked up from germline, CDR1 is PRHDT and CDR2 is FYEKMQ (reference sequence). DNA for the CDR3: TGTGCCAGCAGCTTAGGGCAGGGCGGTGAAGCTTTCTTT. Translated: CASSLGQGGEAFF. The full variable domain, with the rest looked up from reference TRBV13 and TRBJ1-1, is AAGVIQSPRHLIKEKRETATLKCYPIPRHDTVYWYQQGPGQDPQFLISFYEKMQSDKGSIPDRFSAQQFSDYHSELNMSSLELGDSALYFCASSLGQGGEAFFGQGTRLTVV.

This clone was counted a single time. The chain is built from TRBV4-3 and TRBJ2-7; D is undetermined. Trimming took off 0 bases at V and 7 bases at J, with 10 bases between the two ends. CDR3 length: 13 amino acids. CDR1 and CDR2 (germline): LGHNA, YSLEER. The CDR3 DNA follows: TGCGCCAGCAGCCAAGATTTGGCGAGGGAGCAGTACTTC. The encoded protein is CASSQDLAREQYF.

The V gene is TRBV5-6, the J gene TRBJ1-1, with D perhaps matching TRBD1 (5 bases). The germline V gene has CDR1 SGHDT and CDR2 YYEEEE. V was pared by 5 bases and J by 11 bases, with 16 bases between. The CDR3 spans 12 residues. The CDR3 here is CASSRDPEGAFF. CDR3 nucleotide sequence: TGTGCCAGCAGTCGGGACCCGGAGGGGGCTTTCTTT.

The chain joins TRBV28 to TRBJ1-1; 7 bases line up with TRBD1. There are 15 residues in the CDR3. The V and J ends lost 4 bases and 2 bases, in that order; junction bases with no gene match: 7. CDR1 is MDHEN, CDR2 SYDVKM, per germline. The CDR3 protein is CASSSLGTVNTEAFF. DNA of the CDR3: TGTGCCAGCAGTTCTCTGGGGACAGTCAACACTGAAGCTTTCTTT.

The chain links TRBV2 to TRBJ2-1; 7 nucleotides align to TRBD2. V gave up 3 bases and J gave up 7 bases; unmatched junction bases: 12. In germline, CDR1 is SNHLY, CDR2 FYNNEI. CDR3 length: 16 amino acids. CDR3 bases: TGTGCCAGCAGTGATTCGGTGGGAGGGGAGGTGAATGAGCAGTTCTTC. This translates into CASSDSVGGEVNEQFF.

V and J are TRBV18 and TRBJ2-2; 11 nucleotides agree with TRBD2. The CDR3 sequence is 17 residues long. CDR1 KGHSH and CDR2 LQKENI come from the germline V gene. V was pared by 0 bases and J by 3 bases, with 3 bases of the junction left unmatched. The CDR3 DNA sequence: TGTGCCAGCTCACCACCGACTAGCGGGATGCACACCGGGGAGCTGTTTTTT. Protein sequence: CASSPPTSGMHTGELFF.

This chain connects TRBV2 to TRBJ1-2; D ambiguous. Germline V gene lookup returns CDR1 SNHLY and CDR2 FYNNEI. This CDR3 spans 13 amino acids. Trimming removed 4 bases at V and 0 bases at J, with 6 bases between. CDR3 amino acids: CASSGGANYGYTF. For the CDR3, the DNA is TGTGCCAGCAGTGGGGGAGCTAACTATGGCTACACCTTC.

This clone has only one observation. The chain employs TRBV14 and TRBJ1-1; tentatively, D is TRBD1 (5 bases). The V and J ends lost 1 base and 1 base respectively, with 16 bases between them. The CDR3 is 17 residues long. Germline V gene sequence: CDR1 SGHDN, CDR2 FVKESK. This chain's CDR3 is CASSQAASRTPNTEAFF. In nucleotides, the CDR3 is TGTGCCAGCAGCCAAGCGGCGTCCCGGACACCGAACACTGAAGCTTTCTTT.

This clone was counted only a few times. V gene TRBV28 combines with J gene TRBJ1-5; 8 bases agree with TRBD1. The germline V gene encodes CDR1 MDHEN and CDR2 SYDVKM. CDR3 length: 17 amino acids. Losses at the gene ends were 8 bases for V and 7 bases for J; bases not matched to a gene: 19. The CDR3 spells CASSSQHLTGVGQPQHF. DNA for the CDR3: TGTGCCAGCTCCTCTCAACACCTGACAGGGGTTGGACAGCCCCAGCATTTT.

The chain links TRBV4-3 to TRBJ2-3; TRBD2 is a possible D gene (5 bases). V dropped 1 base and J dropped 5 bases, with 13 bases sitting between them. The CDR3 is 15 residues long. Germline values: CDR1 LGHNA, CDR2 YSLEER. The CDR3, as DNA: TGCGCCAGCAGCCAAGTCGGTTCAGGAGGAGATACGCAGTATTTT. Amino acids: CASSQVGSGGDTQYF.

The chain employs TRBV25-1 and TRBJ1-6, with D perhaps TRBD1 (5 bases). V was trimmed by 10 bases and J by 7 bases, leaving 14 bases between them. Germline assignment: CDR1 MGHDK and CDR2 SYGVNS. This CDR3 comprises 13 residues. CDR3 nucleotides: TGTGCCACTTCCGGGACTTCAAATTCACCCCTCCACTTT. It encodes CATSGTSNSPLHF.

V is TRBV4-2 and J is TRBJ2-6; TRBD1 might be the D (6 bases). Germline V gene sequence: CDR1 LGHNA, CDR2 YNFKEQ. CDR3 length: 18 amino acids. The V end was cut by 6 bases, the J end by 4 bases, with 22 bases between. This chain's CDR3 is CASSETGTFIGGANVLTF. CDR3 bases: TGTGCCAGCAGTGAGACCGGGACATTTATTGGGGGGGCCAACGTCCTGACTTTC.

V usage is TRBV6-5 and J usage is TRBJ2-7, with 8 bases fitting TRBD1. Germline assignment: CDR1 MNHEY and CDR2 SVGAGI. The length of the CDR3 is 14 residues. With V trimmed by 9 bases and J by 0 bases, 7 bases remained unmatched. The CDR3 nucleotides read TGTGCCAGTCACAATACAGGGGGCTCCTACGAGCAGTACTTC. This codes for CASHNTGGSYEQYF.

J is TRBJ2-7 and V is TRBV9; perhaps TRBD1 as D (6 bases). Germline CDR1 reads SGDLS; CDR2 reads YYNGEE. The CDR3 consists of 15 residues. The germline V and J ends were trimmed by 0 bases and 1 base, with 11 bases remaining between them. The CDR3 here is CASSVGGTTSYEQYF. In DNA form, the CDR3 reads TGTGCCAGCAGCGTAGGAGGGACAACGTCCTACGAGCAGTACTTC. Full variable domain (outside the CDR3, taken from reference TRBV9 and TRBJ2-7): DSGVTQTPKHLITATGQRVTLRCSPRSGDLSVYWYQQSLDQGLQFLIQYYNGEERAKGNILERFSAQQFPDLHSELNLSSLELGDSALYFCASSVGGTTSYEQYFGPGTRLTVT.

The J gene is TRBJ2-1, the V gene TRBV7-3; TRBD2 matches 7 bases. V shed 5 bases and J 8 bases; nucleotides not matched to a gene: 6. Germline loops: CDR1 SGHTA, CDR2 FQGTGA. CDR3 size: 13 residues. CDR3 sequence reads: CASSARLAHEQFF. In DNA form, the CDR3 reads TGTGCCAGCAGCGCCCGACTAGCTCATGAGCAGTTCTTC.